This TCR beta chain was recovered during a study of blood T cell repertoires in COVID-19. Overall study context: The samples span acute and convalescent COVID-19 from the United States, Italy and Spain.

Generated by immunoSEQ multiplex PCR, the TCRdb table keeps only in-frame clones and is missing some. The sample consists of about 97,000 clones, around nine tenths of them appearing once. The TCR originated in a middle-aged man with active COVID-19. The material sequenced was peripheral blood.

The CDR3 loop is CASKPASSYEQYF. The CDR3 nucleotides read TGTGCCAGCAAGCCAGCTAGCTCCTACGAGCAGTACTTC. The gene calls are TRBV11-2 and TRBJ2-7; D is uncertain. The CDR3 spans 13 residues. V was pared by 7 bases and J by 0 bases, with 10 bases between. Germline V CDR1 and CDR2: SGHAT, FQNNGV.